This TCR beta chain was documented in a study of OX40 agonist ivuxolimab in advanced cancers. Collection of blood occurred at baseline, at cycle 4 day 1, and at cycle 7 day 1. The table lists this clone with a count of one. Its specificity is not known. Repertoires were generated with immunoSEQ multiplex PCR, while TCRdb's copy carries only in-frame clones and drops some. The sample lists about 58,000 clones; about 87% were seen once. Study-level results: It was also the case that some nonresponders had low normalized T-cell clonal expansion. The mean number of expanded clones was higher in CD8+ T cells than in CD4+.

With 6 bases clipped from V and 2 bases from J, the junction kept 7 bases outside the gene matches. The CDR3 spans 14 residues. Germline V CDR1 and CDR2: SGHRS, YFSETQ. The rearrangement uses TRBV5-1 and TRBJ2-5; 7 positions match TRBD1. The starting material was CD4+ or CD8+ T cells sorted from blood, obtained in a trial of the OX40 agonist ivuxolimab. The sequence came from an adult with an advanced solid tumor such as melanoma, head and neck, liver or kidney cancer. CDR3 nucleotide sequence: TGCGCCAGCAACCAGGGACAGAAACAAGAGACCCAGTACTTC. This translates into CASNQGQKQETQYF.